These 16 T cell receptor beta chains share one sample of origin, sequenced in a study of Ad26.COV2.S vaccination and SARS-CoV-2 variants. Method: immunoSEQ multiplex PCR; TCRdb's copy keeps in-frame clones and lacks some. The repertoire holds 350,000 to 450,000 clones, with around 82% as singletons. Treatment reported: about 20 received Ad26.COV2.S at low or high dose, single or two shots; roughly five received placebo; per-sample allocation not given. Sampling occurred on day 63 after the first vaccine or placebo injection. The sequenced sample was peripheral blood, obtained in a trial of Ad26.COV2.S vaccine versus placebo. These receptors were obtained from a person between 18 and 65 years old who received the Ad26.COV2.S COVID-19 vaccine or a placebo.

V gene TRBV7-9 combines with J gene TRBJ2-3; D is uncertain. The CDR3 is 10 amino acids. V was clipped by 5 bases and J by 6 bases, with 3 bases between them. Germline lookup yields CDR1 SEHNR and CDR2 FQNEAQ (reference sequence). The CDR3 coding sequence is TGTGCCAGCAGCGGGGATACGCAGTATTTT. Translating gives CASSGDTQYF.

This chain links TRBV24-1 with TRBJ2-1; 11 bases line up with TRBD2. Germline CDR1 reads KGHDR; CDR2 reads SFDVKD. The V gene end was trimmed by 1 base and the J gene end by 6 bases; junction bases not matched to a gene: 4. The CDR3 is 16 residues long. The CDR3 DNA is TGTGCCACCAGTGATTTAGCTAGCGGGAGGCTCAATGAGCAGTTCTTC. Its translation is CATSDLASGRLNEQFF.

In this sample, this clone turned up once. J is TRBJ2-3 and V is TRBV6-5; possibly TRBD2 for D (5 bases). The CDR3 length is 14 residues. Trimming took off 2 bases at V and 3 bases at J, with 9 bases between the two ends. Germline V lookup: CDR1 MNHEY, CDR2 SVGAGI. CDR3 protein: CASSYVSGTDTQYF. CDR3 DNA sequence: TGTGCCAGCAGTTACGTGTCGGGGACAGATACGCAGTATTTT.

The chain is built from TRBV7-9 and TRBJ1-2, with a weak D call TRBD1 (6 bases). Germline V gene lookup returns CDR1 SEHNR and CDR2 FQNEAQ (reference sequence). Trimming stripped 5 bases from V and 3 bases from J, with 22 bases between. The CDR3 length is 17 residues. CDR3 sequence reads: CASSPSGGAVIYYGYTF. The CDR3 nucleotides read TGTGCCAGCAGCCCATCGGGGGGGGCAGTCATCTACTATGGCTACACCTTC.

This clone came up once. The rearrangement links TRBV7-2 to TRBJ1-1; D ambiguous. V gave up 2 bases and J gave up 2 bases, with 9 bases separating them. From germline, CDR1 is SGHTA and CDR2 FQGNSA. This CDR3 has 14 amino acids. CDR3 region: CASSLTEHNTEAFF. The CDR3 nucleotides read TGTGCCAGCAGCTTAACAGAGCACAACACTGAAGCTTTCTTT.

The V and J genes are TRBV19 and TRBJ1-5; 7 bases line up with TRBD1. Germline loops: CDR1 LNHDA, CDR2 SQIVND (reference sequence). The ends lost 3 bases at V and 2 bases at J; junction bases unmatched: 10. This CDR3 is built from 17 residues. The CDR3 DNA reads TGTGCCAGTAGTATCTCTCAGGGGGTGGGTGGCAATCAGCCCCAGCATTTT. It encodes CASSISQGVGGNQPQHF.

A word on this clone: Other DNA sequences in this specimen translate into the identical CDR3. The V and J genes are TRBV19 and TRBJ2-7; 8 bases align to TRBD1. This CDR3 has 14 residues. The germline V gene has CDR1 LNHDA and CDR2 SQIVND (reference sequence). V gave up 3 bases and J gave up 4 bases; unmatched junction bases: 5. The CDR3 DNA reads TGTGCCAGTAGTATTACCGGGACAGGTTACGAGCAGTACTTC. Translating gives CASSITGTGYEQYF. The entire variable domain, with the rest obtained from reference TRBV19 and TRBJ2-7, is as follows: DGGITQSPKYLFRKEGQNVTLSCEQNLNHDAMYWYRQDPGQGLRLIYYSQIVNDFQKGDIAEGYSVSREKKESFPLTVTSAQKNPTAFYLCASSITGTGYEQYFGPGTRLTVT.

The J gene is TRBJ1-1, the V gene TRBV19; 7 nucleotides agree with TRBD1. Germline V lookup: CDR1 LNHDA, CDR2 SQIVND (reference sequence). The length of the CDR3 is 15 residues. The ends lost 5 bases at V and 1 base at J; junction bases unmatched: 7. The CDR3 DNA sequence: TGTGCCAGTAGTCGCCTAAACAGGGGGAACACTGAAGCTTTCTTT. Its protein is CASSRLNRGNTEAFF.

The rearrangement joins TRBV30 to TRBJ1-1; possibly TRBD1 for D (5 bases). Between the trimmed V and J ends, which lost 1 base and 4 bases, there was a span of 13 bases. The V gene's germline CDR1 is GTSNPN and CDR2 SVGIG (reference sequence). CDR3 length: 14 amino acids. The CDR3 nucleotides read TGTGCCTGGAGTGATGACAGCCTGAGCACTGAAGCTTTCTTT. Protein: CAWSDDSLSTEAFF.

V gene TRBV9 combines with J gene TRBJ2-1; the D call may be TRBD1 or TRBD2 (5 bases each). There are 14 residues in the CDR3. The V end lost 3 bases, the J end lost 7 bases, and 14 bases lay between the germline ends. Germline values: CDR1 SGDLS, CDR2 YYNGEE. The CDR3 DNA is TGTGCCAGCAGCGCCAGGGACCCGTTAAATGAGCAGTTCTTC. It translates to CASSARDPLNEQFF.

The CDR3 nucleotides are TGTGCCAGCAGCCCCCGGAGGGGGGCAGGGAATGAGCAGTTCTTC. Its translation is CASSPRRGAGNEQFF. The rearrangement links TRBV7-2 to TRBJ2-1; D could derive from TRBD1 or TRBD2 (6 bases each). Per germline, CDR1 SGHTA and CDR2 FQGNSA. The CDR3 spans 15 residues. Trimming pared 5 bases from V and 7 bases from J, leaving 18 bases between. The full variable domain, in which reference TRBV7-2 and TRBJ2-1 provide the parts outside the CDR3, is GAGVSQSPSNKVTEKGKDVELRCDPISGHTALYWYRQSLGQGLEFLIYFQGNSAPDKSGLPSDRFSAERTGGSVSTLTIQRTQQEDSAVYLCASSPRRGAGNEQFFGPGTRLTVL.

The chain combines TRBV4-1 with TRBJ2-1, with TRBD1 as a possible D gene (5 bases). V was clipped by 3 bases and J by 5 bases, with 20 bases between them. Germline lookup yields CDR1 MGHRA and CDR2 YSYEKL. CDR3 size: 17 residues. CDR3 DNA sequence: TGCGCCAGCAGCCACCTCCGAGGTTCAGGGCCCAACAATGAGCAGTTCTTC. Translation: CASSHLRGSGPNNEQFF.

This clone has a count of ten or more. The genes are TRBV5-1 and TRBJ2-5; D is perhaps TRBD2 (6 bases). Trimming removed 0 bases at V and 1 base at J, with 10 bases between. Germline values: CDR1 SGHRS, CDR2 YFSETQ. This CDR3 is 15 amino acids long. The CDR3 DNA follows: TGCGCCAGCAGCTTGGTCCCGCGGGGCCAAGAGACCCAGTACTTC. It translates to CASSLVPRGQETQYF.

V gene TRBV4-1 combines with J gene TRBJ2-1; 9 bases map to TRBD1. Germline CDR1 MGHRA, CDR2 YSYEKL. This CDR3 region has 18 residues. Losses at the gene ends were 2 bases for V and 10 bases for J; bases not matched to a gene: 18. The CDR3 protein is CASSQSPYRDRVKVEQFF. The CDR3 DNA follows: TGCGCCAGCAGCCAATCTCCGTACCGGGACAGGGTTAAAGTCGAGCAGTTCTTC.

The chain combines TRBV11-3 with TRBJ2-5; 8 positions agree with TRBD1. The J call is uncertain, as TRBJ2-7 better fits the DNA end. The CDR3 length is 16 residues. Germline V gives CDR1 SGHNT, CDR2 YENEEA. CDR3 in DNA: TGTGCCAGCAGCGACGATGCCCGGACAGGGAACTACGAGCAGTACTTC. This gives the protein CASSDDARTGNYEQYF.

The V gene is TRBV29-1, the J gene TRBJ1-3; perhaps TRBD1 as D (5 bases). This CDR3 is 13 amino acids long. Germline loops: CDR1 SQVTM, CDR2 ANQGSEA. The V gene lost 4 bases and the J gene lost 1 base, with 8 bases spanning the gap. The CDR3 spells CSVVKGSGNTIYF. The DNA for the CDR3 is TGCAGCGTTGTTAAGGGGTCTGGAAACACCATATATTTT.